Given below is one TCR beta chain in context. The antigen is unknown. Data came from immunoSEQ multiplex PCR; TCRdb stores just in-frame clones and leaves some out. This table holds about 120,000 clones, roughly 90% found once. The CDR3 has 15 amino acids. J lost 4 bases, V lost 5 bases, and 7 bases had no gene match. Germline CDR1 reads LNHDA; CDR2 reads SQIVND (reference sequence). This sample is part of a study of cytomegalovirus exposure and HLA in healthy donors. On the study more broadly: It was reported in a later analysis that the same platform had been used for the approximately 120 validation repertoires as for the 550 to 700 first-cohort repertoires.

Overall study findings and caveats: According to the study, approximately 150 TCR beta chains were cytomegalovirus-associated. In a later analysis, first-cohort TCR clusters were found to tend to co-occur in the 100 to 150 validation repertoires. Most TCR sequences proved rare, with some public TCRs found in many donors.

The source material was PBMCs. The clonotype originates from a woman under 30 in good health and CMV-seronegative. The chain joins TRBV19 to TRBJ2-1; 8 bases are shared with TRBD2. The DNA for the CDR3 is TGTGCCAGTAGTCCTGTTAGCGGGGCTTACAATGAGCAGTTCTTC. This translates into CASSPVSGAYNEQFF.